This TCR beta chain was identified in a study of blood T cells in healthy people across ages. This CDR3 is built from 15 residues. Germline CDR1 reads PRHDT; CDR2 reads FYEKMQ (reference sequence). V gave up 6 bases and J gave up 1 base, with 10 bases separating them. This clonotype has a handful of counts. A sample-barcoded 5' primer and a J-beta primer mix were used in a second PCR of about 7 to 12 cycles. TCRdb called the 5' RACE reads again in MiXCR, with one record for every CDR3 protein. The sample lists over a million distinct CDR3 sequences; 25% were seen once. The same sample was also studied in work on T cells of mothers and their children.

The receptor comes from a girl aged 2 to 9 in good health. The sample comprised blood. V is TRBV13 and J is TRBJ1-6, with a possible D match to TRBD1 (6 bases). In DNA, the CDR3 is TGTGCCAGCAGGGGGGCGGAATCCTATAATTCACCCCTCCACTTT. Amino acids: CASRGAESYNSPLHF.